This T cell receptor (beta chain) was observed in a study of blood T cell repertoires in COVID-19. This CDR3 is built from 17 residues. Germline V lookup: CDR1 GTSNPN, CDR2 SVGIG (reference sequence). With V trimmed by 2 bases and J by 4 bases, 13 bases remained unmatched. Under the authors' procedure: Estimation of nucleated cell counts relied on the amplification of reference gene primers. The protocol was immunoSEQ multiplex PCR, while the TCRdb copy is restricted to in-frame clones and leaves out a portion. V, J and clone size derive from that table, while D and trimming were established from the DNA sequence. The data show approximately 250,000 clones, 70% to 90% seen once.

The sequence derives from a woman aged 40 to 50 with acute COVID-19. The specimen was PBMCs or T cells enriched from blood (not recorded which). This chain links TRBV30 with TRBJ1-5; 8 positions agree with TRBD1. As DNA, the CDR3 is TGTGCCTGGAGTACCTACCCACGGACAGGGAGAAATCAGCCCCAGCATTTT. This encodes CAWSTYPRTGRNQPQHF.